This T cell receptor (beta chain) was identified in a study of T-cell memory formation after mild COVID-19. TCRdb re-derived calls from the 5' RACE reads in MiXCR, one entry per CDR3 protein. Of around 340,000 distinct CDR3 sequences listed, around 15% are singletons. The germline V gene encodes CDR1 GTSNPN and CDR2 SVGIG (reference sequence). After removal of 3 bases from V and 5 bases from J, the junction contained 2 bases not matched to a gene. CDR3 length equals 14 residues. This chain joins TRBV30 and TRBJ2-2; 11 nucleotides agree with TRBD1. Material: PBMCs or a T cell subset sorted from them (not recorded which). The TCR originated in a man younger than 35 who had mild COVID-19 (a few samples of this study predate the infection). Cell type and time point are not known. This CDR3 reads CAWRGTGGTGELFF. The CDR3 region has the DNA TGTGCCTGGAGGGGGACAGGGGGGACCGGGGAGCTGTTTTTT.